This TCR beta chain was retrieved from a study of patients and donors after allogeneic stem cell transplantation. MiXCR was run by TCRdb on the RT-PCR reads, yielding one entry per CDR3 protein. The table shows 70,000 to 95,000 distinct CDR3 sequences, with roughly 5.1% occurring only once. Germline V gene lookup returns CDR1 MGHRA and CDR2 YSYEKL. There are 13 residues in the CDR3. The germline V and J ends were trimmed by 5 bases and 6 bases, with 12 bases remaining between them. The sample holds many counts of this clonotype. The chain employs TRBV4-1 and TRBJ2-3; D is ambiguous. The receptor was derived from a human donor who was either an allogeneic HSCT recipient or a stem cell or donor lymphocyte infusion donor (not recorded which). It is not recorded whose cells these are; they may come from a transplant donor. Input material: blood, either unsorted or a sorted T cell fraction (not recorded which). CDR3 coding DNA: TGCGCCAGCAGCACCATGGCTCCGGATACGCAGTATTTT. Amino acids: CASSTMAPDTQYF.